A single sample is the source of the 5 T cell receptor beta chains below, sequenced in a study of vaccination effects on CD4 cells after COVID-19. What these receptors recognize is not known. The ViraFEST assay expanded antigen-specific CD4+ T cells with viral peptide pools before sequencing. Once cultured for roughly ten days, the cells underwent separation to obtain CD4+ T cells. Two-dose BNT162b2 or mRNA-1273 vaccination was given to participants. Assay: immunoSEQ multiplex PCR; the TCRdb copy retains only in-frame clones and omits some. The table records some 69,000 clones, just under 75% of them present only once. Here the sequenced sample was CD4+ T cells from PBMCs cultured with HCoV-229E spike peptides, taken after COVID-19 vaccination. The origin of the receptors is a human donor who received a COVID-19 vaccine.

This sequence joins TRBV4-2 and TRBJ1-6; no clear D. This CDR3 comprises 14 residues. CDR1 and CDR2 from the germline V gene are LGHNA and YNFKEQ. Trimming took off 5 bases at V and 4 bases at J, with 9 bases between the two ends. CDR3 region: CASSFGNYNSPLHF. CDR3 DNA: TGTGCCAGCAGCTTTGGAAATTATAATTCACCCCTCCACTTT.

The CDR3 region has the DNA TGTGCCAGCAGCCGGGGCGGCGGGGGGTACACAGATACGCAGTATTTT. The encoded protein is CASSRGGGGYTDTQYF. The rearrangement links TRBV7-3 to TRBJ2-3, with 8 bases lining up with TRBD2. Germline trimming cut 5 bases from V and 2 bases from J; bases unmatched to any gene: 9. This CDR3 region has 16 residues. Germline-derived CDR1 and CDR2 are SGHTA and FQGTGA. Complete variable domain (other parts from reference TRBV7-3 and TRBJ2-3): GAGVSQTPSNKVTEKGKYVELRCDPISGHTALYWYRQSLGQGPEFLIYFQGTGAADDSGLPNDRFFAVRPEGSVSTLKIQRTERGDSAVYLCASSRGGGGYTDTQYFGPGTRLTVL.

The rearrangement joins TRBV5-1 to TRBJ2-3; the match to TRBD1 covers 9 bases. The CDR3 is 16 residues long. CDR1 and CDR2 (germline): SGHRS, YFSETQ. V lost 5 bases and J lost 1; bases outside the gene matches: 8. CDR3 loop: CASRVAGTGRTDTQYF. CDR3 bases: TGCGCCAGCAGAGTCGCCGGGACAGGGCGCACAGATACGCAGTATTTT.

V usage is TRBV18 and J usage is TRBJ2-7; TRBD1 might be the D (6 bases). CDR1 and CDR2 from the germline V gene are KGHSH and LQKENI. V shed 4 bases and J shed 2 bases, with 9 bases lying between them. The CDR3 has 13 residues. The CDR3 here is CASSLGTPYEQYV. In DNA, the CDR3 is TGTGCCAGCTCACTAGGGACACCCTACGAGCAGTACGTC.

V is TRBV7-3 and J is TRBJ2-1; the D is unclear. The CDR3 spans 16 residues. Trimming cost V 5 bases and J 0 bases, with 14 bases left between them. From germline, CDR1 is SGHTA and CDR2 FQGTGA. The DNA of the CDR3 is TGTGCCAGCAGCGGGATGCAGGCGAGCTCCTACAATGAGCAGTTCTTC. The encoded protein is CASSGMQASSYNEQFF.